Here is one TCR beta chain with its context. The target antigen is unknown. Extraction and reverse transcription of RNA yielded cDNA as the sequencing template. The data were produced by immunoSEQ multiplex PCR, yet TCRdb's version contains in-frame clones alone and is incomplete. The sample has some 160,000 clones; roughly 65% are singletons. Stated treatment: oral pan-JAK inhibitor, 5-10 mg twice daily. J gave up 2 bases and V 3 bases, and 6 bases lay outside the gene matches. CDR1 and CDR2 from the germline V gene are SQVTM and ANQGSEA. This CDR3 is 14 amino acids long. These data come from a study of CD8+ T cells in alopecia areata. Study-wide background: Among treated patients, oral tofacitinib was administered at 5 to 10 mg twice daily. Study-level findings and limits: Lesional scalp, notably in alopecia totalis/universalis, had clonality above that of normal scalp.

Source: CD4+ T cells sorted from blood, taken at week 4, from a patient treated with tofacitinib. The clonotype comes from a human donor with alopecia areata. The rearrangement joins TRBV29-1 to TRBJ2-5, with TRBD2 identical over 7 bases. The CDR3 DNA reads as TGCAGCGTTGAGTGGCTAGCGGAGCAAGAGACCCAGTACTTC. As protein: CSVEWLAEQETQYF.